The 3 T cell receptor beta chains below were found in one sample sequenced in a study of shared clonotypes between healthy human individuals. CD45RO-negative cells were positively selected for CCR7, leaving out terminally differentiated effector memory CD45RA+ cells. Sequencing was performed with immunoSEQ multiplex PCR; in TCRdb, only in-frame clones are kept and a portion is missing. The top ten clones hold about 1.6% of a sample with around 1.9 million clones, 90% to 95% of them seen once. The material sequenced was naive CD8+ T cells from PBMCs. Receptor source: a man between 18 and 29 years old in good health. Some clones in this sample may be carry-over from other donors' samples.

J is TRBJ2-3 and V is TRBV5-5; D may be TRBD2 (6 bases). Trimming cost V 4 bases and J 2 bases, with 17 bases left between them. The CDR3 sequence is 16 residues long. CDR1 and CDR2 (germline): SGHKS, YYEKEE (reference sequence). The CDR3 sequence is CASSRGLRTFTDTQYF. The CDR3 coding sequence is TGTGCCAGCAGCCGGGGGTTGCGTACGTTCACAGATACGCAGTATTTT.

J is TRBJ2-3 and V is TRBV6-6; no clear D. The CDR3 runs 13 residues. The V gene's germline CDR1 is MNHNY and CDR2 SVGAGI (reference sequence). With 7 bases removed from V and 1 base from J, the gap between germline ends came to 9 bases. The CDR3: CASTLIRTDTQYF. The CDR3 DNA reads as TGTGCCAGCACCCTGATCCGCACAGATACGCAGTATTTT.

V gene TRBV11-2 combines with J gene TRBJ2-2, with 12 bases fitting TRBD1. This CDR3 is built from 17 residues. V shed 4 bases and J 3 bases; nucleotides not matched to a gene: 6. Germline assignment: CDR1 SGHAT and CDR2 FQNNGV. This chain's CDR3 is CASSWDRGQSHTGELFF. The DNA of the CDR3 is TGTGCCAGCAGCTGGGACAGGGGGCAAAGTCACACCGGGGAGCTGTTTTTT.